The present TCR beta chain was sequenced within a study of blood T cell repertoires in COVID-19. Study overall: From the United States, Italy and Spain came samples of acute and convalescent COVID-19. T cells, B-cell-depleted T cells, or PBMCs supplied cDNA or gDNA.

This clone has only one observation. Enrolment of Seattle patients took place during active infection, and they were followed longitudinally. Source study methods: Reference gene primers were amplified, and this amplification served to estimate nucleated cell counts. Using immunoSEQ multiplex PCR, the repertoire was profiled, and TCRdb retains in-frame clones only, with some absent. V and J calls and clone size are given by that table; D and trimming were obtained from the DNA. The profile covers 270,000 or so clones, with roughly 84% appearing a single time and over 1.3% taken by the ten largest. The sample was peripheral blood. The sequence came from a human donor with COVID-19, enrolled during active disease. The donor label of this sample is uncertain.

CDR3 loop: CASRRTGSSYEQYF. The DNA for the CDR3 is TGTGCCAGCCGCAGGACAGGATCTTCCTACGAGCAGTACTTC. The chain links TRBV2 to TRBJ2-7, with 7 bases that match TRBD1. Germline V lookup: CDR1 SNHLY, CDR2 FYNNEI. The CDR3 covers 14 residues. The ends lost 8 bases at V and 1 base at J; junction bases unmatched: 8.